This T cell receptor (beta chain) comes out of a study of immune characterization of retroperitoneal liposarcoma. One entry per CDR3 protein, called by TCRdb with MiXCR from the PCR reads. The sample yields approximately 11,000 distinct CDR3 sequences, roughly a quarter seen once. The V gene end was trimmed by 2 bases and the J gene end by 7 bases; junction bases not matched to a gene: 20. Germline V lookup: CDR1 MNHNS, CDR2 SASEGT. The CDR3 loop spans 19 amino acids. The sequence was collected from a male donor with retroperitoneal liposarcoma. The rearrangement joins TRBV6-1 to TRBJ1-3; TRBD1 agrees at 7 bases. Sample: blood. In nucleotides, the CDR3 is TGTGCCAGCAGTGAACAGGCTAGGCGACAGGGAGTTTACGGGAACACCATATATTTT. Residues: CASSEQARRQGVYGNTIYF.